These T cell receptor beta chains were read from a single sample in a study of T cell responses to AZD1222 COVID-19 vaccine. Profiled with immunoSEQ multiplex PCR; TCRdb holds only in-frame clones, not every one. This sample has tens of thousands of clones; approximately 91% occur once, and the top ten carry approximately 21%. Specimen: peripheral blood, collected on day 0 of AZD1222 vaccination. The receptor source for this set is an adult in good health. Both conserved end residues are part of each CDR3. A D gene is named only where the DNA matches it firmly. Size is omitted from some rows. Given values are once, few, many or a class for expanded clones.

size	D	V	J	CDR3	DNA
once	-	TRBV5-4	TRBJ1-2	CASSLVGEAGYGYTF	TGTGCCAGCAGCTTGGTCGGGGAAGCGGGCTATGGCTACACCTTC
-	-	TRBV27	TRBJ1-2	CASSFGQGFLHGYTF	TGTGCCAGCAGTTTTGGGCAGGGGTTCTTACATGGCTACACCTTC
-	TRBD1	TRBV7-2	TRBJ1-1	CASSPTGGPSEAFF	TGTGCCAGCAGCCCCACAGGGGGGCCCTCTGAAGCTTTCTTT
-	TRBD1	TRBV16	TRBJ2-1	CASSQFGTGESNEQFF	TGTGCCAGCAGCCAATTCGGGACAGGGGAAAGCAATGAGCAGTTCTTC
-	-	TRBV4-1	TRBJ1-2	CASSQVLGKKKDYGYTF	TGCGCCAGCAGCCAAGTTCTAGGAAAGAAGAAAGACTATGGCTACACCTTC
-	-	TRBV6-5	TRBJ1-1	CASTTVGYTEAFF	TGTGCCAGCACCACCGTAGGCTACACTGAAGCTTTCTTT
few	-	TRBV6-5	TRBJ1-3	CASGGHRSGNTIYF	TGTGCTTCGGGGGGTCATCGCTCTGGAAACACCATATATTTT
-	TRBD2	TRBV5-4	TRBJ2-1	CASSTPGGLANEQFF	TGTGCCAGCAGCACCCCAGGGGGACTAGCGAATGAGCAGTTCTTC
-	-	TRBV6-5	TRBJ1-2	CASSYVVRGPLGGYTF	TGTGCCAGCAGTTACGTCGTACGGGGCCCCTTGGGAGGCTACACCTTC
-	-	TRBV29-1	TRBJ2-2	CSVEVGALTGELFF	TGCAGCGTTGAAGTGGGGGCGCTTACCGGGGAGCTGTTTTTT
-	-	TRBV7-2	TRBJ1-6	CASSLSISSYNSPLHF	TGTGCCAGCAGCTTATCCATCAGCTCCTATAATTCACCCCTCCACTTT
once	-	TRBV21-1	TRBJ2-2	CASTKRRQGANTGELFF	TGTGCCAGCACCAAAAGGAGACAGGGAGCGAACACCGGGGAGCTGTTTTTT
-	-	TRBV9	TRBJ1-1	CASSEEEGTEAFF	TGTGCCAGCAGCGAAGAAGAGGGCACTGAAGCTTTCTTT
-	-	TRBV7-2	TRBJ1-5	CASSFPGGNQPQHF	TGTGCCAGCAGCTTCCCGGGAGGGAATCAGCCCCAGCATTTT
-	TRBD2	TRBV4-1	TRBJ2-7	CASSQALAGGLYEQYF	TGCGCCAGCAGCCAAGCACTAGCGGGGGGGCTCTACGAGCAGTACTTC
-	-	TRBV18	TRBJ1-2	CASSPKETGGYTF	TGTGCCAGCTCACCAAAGGAAACGGGTGGCTACACCTTC
-	TRBD1	TRBV7-8	TRBJ2-1	CASSRTGREQFF	TGTGCCAGCAGCAGGACAGGGAGAGAGCAGTTCTTC
-	-	TRBV21-1	TRBJ1-5	CAPARTGGDDQPQHF	TGTGCCCCCGCCCGGACAGGGGGAGACGATCAGCCCCAGCATTTT
-	-	TRBV5-1	TRBJ2-7	CASSDMSSYEQYF	TGCGCCAGCAGTGATATGAGCTCCTACGAGCAGTACTTC
-	-	TRBV18	TRBJ1-4	CASSPPGGDNEKLFF	TGTGCCAGCTCACCACCAGGGGGGGATAATGAAAAACTGTTTTTT